Listed below are T cell receptor beta chains from one sample, sequenced in a study of T-cell memory formation after mild COVID-19. In TCRdb, the 5' RACE reads were re-called with MiXCR into one record per CDR3 protein. The data hold roughly 400,000 distinct CDR3 sequences, with around 17% observed a single time. The sequenced material came from PBMCs or a T cell subset sorted from them (not recorded which). The receptors originated from a man aged 18 to 35 who had mild COVID-19 (a few samples of this study predate the infection). Cell type and time point are not known. Each CDR3 is given with its conserved first and last residue. A D gene is named only where the DNA matches it firmly. Expanded clones are given a class, and other clones once, few, many or no size at all.

TRBJ1-5 TRBV12-3/TRBV12-4 few TRBD1 CASKRQGWGSNQPQHF TGTGCCAGCAAACGACAGGGTTGGGGCAGCAATCAGCCCCAGCATTTT
TRBJ1-2 TRBV5-1 few - CASSWVATEGKGYGYTF TGCGCCAGCAGCTGGGTAGCTACTGAGGGGAAGGGCTATGGCTACACCTTC
TRBJ1-6 TRBV18 few - CASSPEAVEGSPLHF TGTGCCAGCTCACCCGAAGCTGTAGAAGGTTCACCCCTCCACTTT
TRBJ2-1 TRBV12-3/TRBV12-4 - TRBD2 CASSTSGGPYNEQFF TGTGCCAGCAGCACGAGCGGGGGCCCCTACAATGAGCAGTTCTTC
TRBJ2-2 TRBV12-3/TRBV12-4 - - CASRGSPPGELFF TGTGCCAGCAGGGGGAGCCCCCCCGGGGAGCTGTTTTTT
TRBJ2-3 TRBV7-2 - - CASSLGRGPFTDTQYF TGTGCCAGCAGCTTAGGACGGGGGCCCTTCACAGATACGCAGTATTTT
TRBJ2-3 TRBV19 few - CASSRPQRTSTDTQYF TGTGCCAGTAGTCGCCCCCAACGGACTAGCACAGATACGCAGTATTTT
TRBJ2-1 TRBV5-1 - TRBD2 CASSQSERGEPEFF TGCGCCAGCAGCCAAAGCGAGCGGGGGGAACCTGAGTTCTTC
TRBJ2-1 TRBV5-1 - - CASSMTIGGPINEQFF TGCGCCAGCAGTATGACGATCGGGGGGCCCATCAATGAGCAGTTCTTC
TRBJ2-1 TRBV12-5 few - CASGLDPSYNEQFF TGTGCTAGTGGTTTAGACCCCTCCTACAATGAGCAGTTCTTC
TRBJ1-2 TRBV6-5 - - CASGARRANYGYTF TGTGCCAGCGGGGCCCGACGGGCTAACTATGGCTACACCTTC
TRBJ1-1 TRBV5-1 - - CASSLDPGADTEAFF TGCGCCAGCAGCTTGGATCCGGGGGCGGACACTGAAGCTTTCTTT
TRBJ2-2 TRBV29-1 few - CSVDYIGTGELFF TGCAGCGTTGATTATATAGGCACCGGGGAGCTGTTTTTT
TRBJ1-4 TRBV12-3/TRBV12-4 - TRBD1 CASRRDRGGEKLFF TGTGCCAGCAGGCGGGACAGGGGAGGTGAAAAACTGTTTTTT
TRBJ2-1 TRBV4-1 many - CASSQVAREYNEQFF TGCGCCAGCAGCCAAGTGGCGCGGGAATACAATGAGCAGTTCTTC
TRBJ2-1 TRBV20-1 - TRBD2 CSAPGGATYNEQFF TGCAGTGCCCCCGGGGGGGCAACCTACAATGAGCAGTTCTTC
TRBJ2-7 TRBV7-9 - - CASSRTGRVYEQYF TGTGCCAGCAGTCGGACAGGGAGGGTCTACGAGCAGTACTTC
TRBJ2-1 TRBV5-1 - TRBD2 CASSLSSGGPSYNEQFF TGCGCCAGCAGCTTGTCTAGCGGGGGGCCCTCCTACAATGAGCAGTTCTTC
TRBJ2-7 TRBV5-6 many TRBD1 CASSRDRGSYEQYF TGTGCCAGCAGCCGGGACAGGGGGTCCTACGAGCAGTACTTC
TRBJ1-2 TRBV19 - - CASSMGTQNYGYTF TGTGCCAGTAGTATGGGCACGCAGAACTATGGCTACACCTTC
TRBJ2-2 TRBV19 few TRBD1 CASSQGVGDTGELFF TGTGCCAGTAGCCAGGGGGTAGGCGACACCGGGGAGCTGTTTTTT
TRBJ1-2 TRBV7-9 - - CASSSPGQRNYGYTF TGTGCCAGCAGCTCACCCGGGCAGAGGAACTATGGCTACACCTTC
TRBJ2-7 TRBV12-3/TRBV12-4 - - CASGNLPVSYEQYF TGTGCCAGCGGGAATTTGCCGGTCTCCTACGAGCAGTACTTC
TRBJ2-4 TRBV6-2/TRBV6-3 - TRBD1 CASSLGQGGAKNIQYF TGTGCCAGCAGTCTAGGACAGGGAGGAGCCAAAAACATTCAGTACTTC
TRBJ2-6 TRBV7-8 - TRBD1 CASSHRQGKGPGANVLTF TGTGCCAGCAGCCATCGACAGGGGAAGGGCCCTGGGGCCAACGTCCTGACTTTC
TRBJ1-1 TRBV6-6 - - CASSFIWIKNTEAFF TGTGCCAGCAGCTTTATATGGATTAAGAACACTGAAGCTTTCTTT
TRBJ1-1 TRBV4-3 - - CASSQDPVRNTEAFF TGCGCCAGCAGCCAAGATCCAGTCCGGAACACTGAAGCTTTCTTT
TRBJ2-5 TRBV29-1 - - CSVRGGAFETQYF TGCAGCGTTCGGGGAGGAGCGTTTGAGACCCAGTACTTC
TRBJ2-3 TRBV7-6 few - CASSSPRGGITDTQYF TGTGCCAGCAGCTCCCCACGGGGTGGAATCACAGATACGCAGTATTTT
TRBJ2-3 TRBV4-1 - - CASSQISSSSDTQYF TGCGCCAGCAGCCAAATCTCTAGCAGCTCGGATACGCAGTATTTT
TRBJ2-1 TRBV12-3/TRBV12-4 few - CASSLGPSWDEQFF TGTGCCAGCAGTTTAGGCCCGTCTTGGGATGAGCAGTTCTTC
TRBJ2-2 TRBV7-3 - TRBD1 CASSQNGQGYTGELFF TGTGCCAGCAGCCAGAATGGACAGGGCTACACCGGGGAGCTGTTTTTT
TRBJ1-6 TRBV6-2/TRBV6-3 once TRBD1 CASRRTGGHNSPLHF TGTGCCAGCAGACGGACAGGGGGCCATAATTCACCCCTCCACTTT